Listed below are T cell receptor beta chains from one sample, sequenced in a study of regulatory and conventional T cells in RAG deficiency. Sequencing was performed with immunoSEQ multiplex PCR; in TCRdb, only in-frame clones are kept and a portion is missing. The table has around 33,000 clones, over 80% seen once. These data are also associated with another study on regulatory T cells.

Sequencing used CD8+ T cells sorted from blood. The receptors come from a human donor in good health. Each CDR3 is given with its conserved first and last residue. Fields, in order: clone size, D gene, J gene, V gene, CDR3 protein, CDR3 DNA. The D gene is left open where the match is weak. Size is omitted from some rows. Given values are once, few, many or a class for expanded clones.

abundance: NA; d_gene: NA; j_gene: TRBJ2-2; v_gene: TRBV27; CDR3aa: CASSETGELFF; CDR3nt: TGTGCCAGCTCAGAGACCGGGGAGCTGTTTTTT
abundance: NA; d_gene: TRBD2; j_gene: TRBJ2-3; v_gene: TRBV5-4; CDR3aa: CASSSTSGRGRNTQYF; CDR3nt: TGTGCCAGCAGCTCGACTAGCGGGAGGGGGAGGAATACGCAGTATTTT
abundance: NA; d_gene: NA; j_gene: TRBJ2-1; v_gene: TRBV5-1; CDR3aa: CASSPRGPRYNEQFF; CDR3nt: TGCGCCAGCAGTCCGCGGGGGCCCCGGTACAATGAGCAGTTCTTC
abundance: NA; d_gene: NA; j_gene: TRBJ2-1; v_gene: TRBV19; CDR3aa: CASTLGSQGNEQFF; CDR3nt: TGTGCCAGTACCTTAGGATCTCAGGGCAATGAGCAGTTCTTC
abundance: NA; d_gene: NA; j_gene: TRBJ1-2; v_gene: TRBV5-4; CDR3aa: CASSLAQTLNYGYTF; CDR3nt: TGTGCCAGCAGCTTGGCCCAAACCCTTAACTATGGCTACACCTTC
abundance: NA; d_gene: NA; j_gene: TRBJ1-5; v_gene: TRBV19; CDR3aa: CASSITGYSNQPQHF; CDR3nt: TGTGCCAGTAGTATCACCGGATATAGCAATCAGCCCCAGCATTTT
abundance: NA; d_gene: TRBD2; j_gene: TRBJ2-7; v_gene: TRBV4-1; CDR3aa: CASSQDSLAGGFEQYF; CDR3nt: TGCGCCAGCAGCCAAGATTCGCTAGCGGGAGGTTTCGAGCAGTACTTC
abundance: NA; d_gene: TRBD1; j_gene: TRBJ1-5; v_gene: TRBV7-2; CDR3aa: CASSLVGRGIQPQHF; CDR3nt: TGTGCCAGCAGCTTAGTAGGCAGGGGGATTCAGCCCCAGCATTTT
abundance: NA; d_gene: NA; j_gene: TRBJ1-3; v_gene: TRBV5-4; CDR3aa: CASSFDRGNTIYF; CDR3nt: TGTGCCAGCAGCTTCGACAGGGGAAACACCATATATTTT
abundance: NA; d_gene: NA; j_gene: TRBJ1-1; v_gene: TRBV5-4; CDR3aa: CASSLMGLDVEAFF; CDR3nt: TGTGCCAGCAGCTTGATGGGACTGGATGTGGAAGCTTTCTTT
abundance: few; d_gene: TRBD1; j_gene: TRBJ1-1; v_gene: TRBV30; CDR3aa: CAWSGGQPNTEAFF; CDR3nt: TGTGCCTGGAGTGGGGGACAGCCGAACACTGAAGCTTTCTTT
abundance: NA; d_gene: TRBD2; j_gene: TRBJ2-7; v_gene: TRBV7-9; CDR3aa: CASSPEGGRDEQYF; CDR3nt: TGTGCCAGCAGCCCGGAAGGCGGGAGGGACGAGCAGTACTTC
abundance: once; d_gene: NA; j_gene: TRBJ2-5; v_gene: TRBV6-6; CDR3aa: CASSYPGQETQYF; CDR3nt: TGTGCCAGCAGTTACCCCGGACAAGAGACCCAGTACTTC
abundance: NA; d_gene: NA; j_gene: TRBJ2-3; v_gene: TRBV9; CDR3aa: CASSVEVSTDTQYF; CDR3nt: TGTGCCAGCAGCGTAGAAGTAAGCACAGATACGCAGTATTTT
abundance: NA; d_gene: NA; j_gene: TRBJ1-3; v_gene: TRBV19; CDR3aa: CASRLMDYSGNTIYF; CDR3nt: TGTGCCAGTAGACTGATGGACTACTCTGGAAACACCATATATTTT
abundance: NA; d_gene: TRBD2; j_gene: TRBJ2-3; v_gene: TRBV9; CDR3aa: CASSVGLAESTDTQYF; CDR3nt: TGTGCCAGCAGCGTAGGGCTAGCGGAGAGCACAGATACGCAGTATTTT
abundance: NA; d_gene: NA; j_gene: TRBJ2-1; v_gene: TRBV11-1; CDR3aa: CASSLSSGVPNNEQFF; CDR3nt: TGTGCCAGCAGCTTAAGCTCAGGAGTACCCAACAATGAGCAGTTCTTC
abundance: NA; d_gene: NA; j_gene: TRBJ2-7; v_gene: TRBV28; CDR3aa: CASSRTGDSYEQYF; CDR3nt: TGTGCCAGCAGCCGGACGGGCGACTCCTACGAGCAGTACTTC
abundance: NA; d_gene: NA; j_gene: TRBJ2-7; v_gene: TRBV5-1; CDR3aa: CASSSGPEQYF; CDR3nt: TGCGCCAGCAGCTCCGGCCCCGAGCAGTACTTC
abundance: NA; d_gene: NA; j_gene: TRBJ1-2; v_gene: TRBV7-9; CDR3aa: CASSLTSEGSNYGYTF; CDR3nt: TGTGCCAGCAGCTTAACATCAGAAGGGAGTAACTATGGCTACACCTTC
abundance: NA; d_gene: TRBD1; j_gene: TRBJ2-5; v_gene: TRBV4-1; CDR3aa: CASSQGGQGIRETQYF; CDR3nt: TGCGCCAGCAGCCAAGGGGGACAGGGGATCCGAGAGACCCAGTACTTC
abundance: once; d_gene: NA; j_gene: TRBJ1-1; v_gene: TRBV6-5; CDR3aa: CASSYGGVNTEAFF; CDR3nt: TGTGCCAGCAGTTACGGGGGGGTGAACACTGAAGCTTTCTTT
abundance: NA; d_gene: TRBD1; j_gene: TRBJ2-3; v_gene: TRBV15; CDR3aa: CATSHRDSSDTQYF; CDR3nt: TGTGCCACCAGCCACCGGGACAGTTCGGATACGCAGTATTTT
abundance: once; d_gene: NA; j_gene: TRBJ1-5; v_gene: TRBV21-1; CDR3aa: CASSPSQDRVGQPQHF; CDR3nt: TGTGCCAGCAGCCCATCGCAAGACAGGGTCGGTCAGCCCCAGCATTTT
abundance: NA; d_gene: NA; j_gene: TRBJ1-1; v_gene: TRBV6-5; CDR3aa: CASSYFWGENTEAFF; CDR3nt: TGTGCCAGCAGTTACTTCTGGGGCGAGAACACTGAAGCTTTCTTT
abundance: NA; d_gene: NA; j_gene: TRBJ1-5; v_gene: TRBV7-2; CDR3aa: CASSFGGTQPQHF; CDR3nt: TGTGCCAGCAGCTTTGGGGGGACTCAGCCCCAGCATTTT
abundance: NA; d_gene: TRBD2; j_gene: TRBJ2-1; v_gene: TRBV6-5; CDR3aa: CASSYSGGRNNEQFF; CDR3nt: TGTGCCAGCAGTTATAGCGGGGGGAGGAATAATGAGCAGTTCTTC
abundance: NA; d_gene: NA; j_gene: TRBJ1-5; v_gene: TRBV5-8; CDR3aa: CASSLEAHPIKNSNQPQHF; CDR3nt: TGTGCCAGCAGCTTGGAGGCACACCCGATAAAGAATAGCAATCAGCCCCAGCATTTT
abundance: NA; d_gene: TRBD1; j_gene: TRBJ1-2; v_gene: TRBV7-9; CDR3aa: CASSLAERDREGYTF; CDR3nt: TGTGCCAGCAGCTTAGCGGAGCGGGACAGGGAAGGCTACACCTTC
abundance: NA; d_gene: TRBD2; j_gene: TRBJ2-1; v_gene: TRBV10-3; CDR3aa: CAISTGTSPQEQFF; CDR3nt: TGTGCCATCAGTACCGGGACTAGCCCCCAGGAGCAGTTCTTC
abundance: once; d_gene: NA; j_gene: TRBJ1-6; v_gene: TRBV28; CDR3aa: CASSLNLGSPLHF; CDR3nt: TGTGCCAGCAGTTTAAACCTTGGTTCACCCCTCCACTTT
abundance: NA; d_gene: TRBD1; j_gene: TRBJ2-1; v_gene: TRBV19; CDR3aa: CASNKNKGARYNEQFF; CDR3nt: TGTGCCAGTAATAAAAATAAGGGGGCCCGTTACAATGAGCAGTTCTTC
abundance: NA; d_gene: NA; j_gene: TRBJ2-7; v_gene: TRBV7-9; CDR3aa: CASSFGPTYEQYF; CDR3nt: TGTGCCAGCAGCTTTGGACCGACCTACGAGCAGTACTTC
abundance: NA; d_gene: NA; j_gene: TRBJ2-2; v_gene: TRBV2; CDR3aa: CASRDSNTGELFF; CDR3nt: TGTGCCAGCAGGGACAGTAACACCGGGGAGCTGTTTTTT
abundance: NA; d_gene: NA; j_gene: TRBJ2-7; v_gene: TRBV29-1; CDR3aa: CSVARRGGDEQYF; CDR3nt: TGCAGCGTTGCCCGAAGGGGAGGCGACGAGCAGTACTTC
abundance: NA; d_gene: NA; j_gene: TRBJ2-3; v_gene: TRBV11-2; CDR3aa: CASSSIDADTQYF; CDR3nt: TGTGCCAGCAGCTCAATAGATGCAGATACGCAGTATTTT
abundance: NA; d_gene: NA; j_gene: TRBJ2-3; v_gene: TRBV11-2; CDR3aa: CASRGGVNTDTQYF; CDR3nt: TGTGCCAGCAGGGGTGGGGTGAACACAGATACGCAGTATTTT
abundance: NA; d_gene: NA; j_gene: TRBJ2-2; v_gene: TRBV19; CDR3aa: CASSPRAWATTGELFF; CDR3nt: TGTGCCAGTAGTCCCCGAGCGTGGGCCACCACCGGGGAGCTGTTTTTT
abundance: few; d_gene: NA; j_gene: TRBJ1-3; v_gene: TRBV5-4; CDR3aa: CASRESTGPGNTIYF; CDR3nt: TGTGCCAGCAGGGAGTCCACAGGGCCTGGAAACACCATATATTTT
abundance: NA; d_gene: NA; j_gene: TRBJ1-3; v_gene: TRBV19; CDR3aa: CASSITPGHGRSGNTIYF; CDR3nt: TGTGCCAGTAGTATAACACCGGGACACGGAAGATCTGGAAACACCATATATTTT
abundance: large; d_gene: NA; j_gene: TRBJ2-1; v_gene: TRBV4-2; CDR3aa: CASSQGSLAKTPVEFF; CDR3nt: TGTGCCAGCAGCCAAGGGTCGCTAGCTAAAACCCCTGTGGAGTTCTTC
abundance: NA; d_gene: TRBD2; j_gene: TRBJ2-3; v_gene: TRBV6-5; CDR3aa: CASSSPRAGDTDTQYF; CDR3nt: TGTGCCAGCAGTTCACCTAGGGCGGGGGACACAGATACGCAGTATTTT
abundance: NA; d_gene: NA; j_gene: TRBJ2-7; v_gene: TRBV7-8; CDR3aa: CASSERDRNYEQYF; CDR3nt: TGTGCCAGCAGCGAGAGGGACCGCAACTACGAGCAGTACTTC
abundance: NA; d_gene: NA; j_gene: TRBJ2-2; v_gene: TRBV27; CDR3aa: CASSHDIGVTGELFF; CDR3nt: TGTGCCAGCAGTCATGATATAGGGGTCACCGGGGAGCTGTTTTTT
abundance: NA; d_gene: TRBD1; j_gene: TRBJ1-4; v_gene: TRBV7-6; CDR3aa: CASSLGAWGQTTNEKLFF; CDR3nt: TGTGCCAGCAGCTTAGGGGCCTGGGGACAGACAACTAATGAAAAACTGTTTTTT
abundance: few; d_gene: NA; j_gene: TRBJ1-1; v_gene: TRBV7-9; CDR3aa: CASSRTYEEAFF; CDR3nt: TGTGCCAGCAGCCGGACGTACGAGGAAGCTTTCTTT
abundance: NA; d_gene: NA; j_gene: TRBJ2-7; v_gene: TRBV10-1; CDR3aa: CASSESVGQYEQYF; CDR3nt: TGCGCCAGCAGTGAGTCCGTAGGACAGTACGAGCAGTACTTC
abundance: NA; d_gene: NA; j_gene: TRBJ2-1; v_gene: TRBV7-6; CDR3aa: CASSLESKESYNEQFF; CDR3nt: TGTGCCAGCAGCTTAGAAAGTAAAGAATCCTACAATGAGCAGTTCTTC
abundance: NA; d_gene: NA; j_gene: TRBJ2-7; v_gene: TRBV6-5; CDR3aa: CASSEGSYEQYF; CDR3nt: TGTGCCAGCAGCGAGGGCTCCTACGAGCAGTACTTC
abundance: NA; d_gene: TRBD1; j_gene: TRBJ1-1; v_gene: TRBV28; CDR3aa: CASSLQGENTEAFF; CDR3nt: TGTGCCAGCAGTTTACAGGGGGAGAACACTGAAGCTTTCTTT
abundance: once; d_gene: NA; j_gene: TRBJ2-7; v_gene: TRBV4-1; CDR3aa: CASSQEEPGEQYF; CDR3nt: TGCGCCAGCAGCCAAGAGGAACCTGGCGAGCAGTACTTC
abundance: NA; d_gene: NA; j_gene: TRBJ2-1; v_gene: TRBV6-5; CDR3aa: CASSEVWGKPAEFF; CDR3nt: TGTGCCAGCAGTGAAGTATGGGGCAAACCGGCGGAGTTCTTC
abundance: NA; d_gene: NA; j_gene: TRBJ2-2; v_gene: TRBV7-3; CDR3aa: CASNEGGGTGELFF; CDR3nt: TGTGCCAGCAATGAGGGGGGGGGCACCGGGGAGCTGTTTTTT
abundance: NA; d_gene: TRBD1; j_gene: TRBJ2-7; v_gene: TRBV6-5; CDR3aa: CASSSTTGPISYEQYF; CDR3nt: TGTGCCAGCAGTTCCACGACAGGGCCGATTAGCTACGAGCAGTACTTC
abundance: once; d_gene: NA; j_gene: TRBJ2-7; v_gene: TRBV4-1; CDR3aa: CASSQVQPGSEQYF; CDR3nt: TGCGCCAGCAGCCAAGTACAGCCGGGTTCCGAGCAGTACTTC
abundance: once; d_gene: NA; j_gene: TRBJ2-7; v_gene: TRBV27; CDR3aa: CASSLTRGEQYF; CDR3nt: TGTGCCAGCAGTCTCACCCGCGGGGAGCAGTACTTC
abundance: few; d_gene: TRBD1; j_gene: TRBJ1-5; v_gene: TRBV7-9; CDR3aa: CASSSTGAGSQPQHF; CDR3nt: TGTGCCAGCAGCTCGACAGGGGCGGGAAGTCAGCCCCAGCATTTT